These 5 T cell receptor beta chains originate from one sample sequenced in a study of blood T cell repertoires in COVID-19. Repertoires were generated with immunoSEQ multiplex PCR, while TCRdb's copy carries only in-frame clones and drops some. This sample yields around 130,000 clones, of which approximately 85% are seen a single time; about 4.3% belongs to the top ten. Sequenced material: peripheral blood. The receptors originated from a human donor in a cohort sampled during active COVID-19.

V gene TRBV9 combines with J gene TRBJ1-1; TRBD1 matches at 9 bases. V dropped 3 bases and J dropped 11; count of bases not matched to a gene: 14. Per germline, CDR1 SGDLS and CDR2 YYNGEE. CDR3 length: 15 amino acids. The CDR3 coding sequence is TGTGCCAGCAGCGATTCGTCGACAGGGGGGTTCGACGCTTTCTTT. It encodes CASSDSSTGGFDAFF.

The chain joins TRBV2 to TRBJ2-3; 7 bases are shared with TRBD1. The trim removed 7 bases at V and 1 base at J, leaving 5 bases unmatched. Germline-derived CDR1 and CDR2 are SNHLY and FYNNEI. CDR3 size: 14 residues. CDR3 sequence reads: CASNRGRGTDTQYF. CDR3 nucleotides: TGTGCCAGCAATAGGGGGCGGGGCACAGATACGCAGTATTTT.

The gene calls are TRBV5-4 and TRBJ2-2; 12 nucleotides line up with TRBD2. The CDR3 extends over 19 amino acids. Unmatched junction bases numbered 8, after V lost 0 bases and J lost 2 bases. Germline V CDR1 and CDR2: SGHNT, YYREEE (reference sequence). CDR3 coding DNA: TGTGCCAGCAGCTTGGGCCTAGCGGGAGGGAACGTTAACACCGGGGAGCTGTTTTTT. Translation gives CASSLGLAGGNVNTGELFF. Using reference TRBV5-4 and TRBJ2-2 for the parts outside the CDR3, the full variable domain is ETGVTQSPTHLIKTRGQQVTLRCSSQSGHNTVSWYQQALGQGPQFIFQYYREEENGRGNFPPRFSGLQFPNYSSELNVNALELDDSALYLCASSLGLAGGNVNTGELFFGEGSRLTVL.

To note about this clone: This specimen includes other DNA sequences encoding the same CDR3. The CDR3 DNA is TGCGCCAGCAGCGGGTTTTTAGTCGCCGGGGAGCTGTTTTTT. It is translated as CASSGFLVAGELFF. The genes are TRBV10-2 and TRBJ2-2; D unresolved. This CDR3 spans 14 amino acids. Germline V gene data show CDR1 as WSHSY and CDR2 as SAAADI. V gave up 6 bases and J gave up 6 bases, with 14 bases separating them.

This chain uses TRBV10-3 with TRBJ2-5; D is ambiguous. This CDR3 has 15 amino acids. Looked up from germline, CDR1 is ENHRY and CDR2 is SYGVKD. Trimming left V 6 bases short and J 1 base short, with 15 bases between. The CDR3 DNA is TGTGCCATCAGCTCCTTAGGAGCAACCCAAGAGACCCAGTACTTC. Translating gives CAISSLGATQETQYF.